Following are 32 T cell receptor beta chains from one sample sequenced in a study of blood T cell repertoires in COVID-19. Sequencing used immunoSEQ multiplex PCR; TCRdb keeps in-frame clones, though not all of them. The profile shows about 140,000 clones, 88% of them singletons. The sample consisted of peripheral blood. The receptors shown here come from a human donor with COVID-19, enrolled during active disease. The donor label of this sample is uncertain.

This clone was picked up one time. The chain recombines TRBV6-5 with TRBJ2-3; possibly TRBD1 for D (7 bases). V gave up 6 bases and J gave up 2 bases, with 15 bases separating them. Germline CDR1 is MNHEY and CDR2 is SVGAGI. The CDR3 extends over 15 amino acids. CDR3 protein: CASSLRRGLTDTQYF. In DNA form, the CDR3 reads TGTGCCAGCAGCCTAAGGAGGGGGCTCACAGATACGCAGTATTTT.

The chain recombines TRBV7-2 with TRBJ2-7; TRBD2 matches at 7 bases. The germline gives CDR1 SGHTA, CDR2 FQGNSA. The CDR3 totals 14 residues. Trimming at V came to 1 base and at J to 3 bases, leaving 3 bases not matched to a gene. The CDR3 here is CASSLGGGGYEQYF. The CDR3, as DNA: TGTGCCAGCAGCTTAGGGGGGGGAGGCTACGAGCAGTACTTC.

V and J are TRBV5-1 and TRBJ2-7; possibly TRBD2 for D (5 bases). The V end lost 4 bases, the J end lost 3 bases, and 14 bases lay between the germline ends. This CDR3 comprises 14 residues. Germline assignment: CDR1 SGHRS and CDR2 YFSETQ. CDR3 in DNA: TGCGCCAGCAGCCAACTAGGCCCCTTCTACGAGCAGTACTTC. Translated, it gives CASSQLGPFYEQYF.

This chain joins TRBV6-6 and TRBJ2-7, with D possibly TRBD1 on 6 matching bases. Trimming took 6 bases from V and 1 from J, leaving 7 bases between them. The germline V gene encodes CDR1 MNHNY and CDR2 SVGAGI (reference sequence). This CDR3 region has 12 residues. DNA for the CDR3: TGTGCCAGCAGGGGGGCATCCTACGAGCAGTACTTC. Translation gives CASRGASYEQYF.

The V call is TRBV11-1, the J call TRBJ2-7, with D perhaps matching TRBD1 (6 bases). The CDR3 extends over 16 amino acids. V lost 4 bases to trimming and J lost 7 bases, with 23 bases between them. Germline loops: CDR1 SGHAT, CDR2 FQDESV (reference sequence). The CDR3 bases are TGTGCCAGCAGCTCTCAACCGGGACAAGGCCTTGGGGAGCAGTACTTC. Translation gives CASSSQPGQGLGEQYF.

This chain joins TRBV12-5 and TRBJ1-6; D is possibly TRBD1 (5 bases). V dropped 1 base and J dropped 7 bases, with 20 bases sitting between them. Germline V gene lookup returns CDR1 LGHNT and CDR2 FRNRAP. This CDR3 has 18 residues. CDR3 region: CASGLDPRGGAKNSPLHF. Here the CDR3 DNA reads TGTGCTAGTGGTTTGGACCCCCGGGGCGGGGCGAAGAATTCACCCCTCCACTTT.

The chain carries TRBV28 and TRBJ1-5, with TRBD1 as a possible D gene (5 bases). The CDR3 runs 15 residues. Germline values: CDR1 MDHEN, CDR2 SYDVKM. V dropped 11 bases and J dropped 4 bases, with 21 bases sitting between them. The CDR3 region has the DNA TGTGCCCGCGGGGGGGGGACGGCTTATAATCAGCCCCAGCATTTT. This translates into CARGGGTAYNQPQHF. Based on the CDR3 plus reference TRBV28 and TRBJ1-5, the full variable domain is DVKVTQSSRYLVKRTGEKVFLECVQDMDHENMFWYRQDPGLGLRLIYFSYDVKMKEKGDIPEGYSVSREKKERFSLILESASTNQTSMYLCARGGGTAYNQPQHFGDGTRLSIL.

The V gene is TRBV12-3 or TRBV12-4, the J gene TRBJ1-3; 8 bases are shared with TRBD1. The ends lost 8 bases at V and 4 bases at J; junction bases unmatched: 4. The CDR3 sequence is 13 residues long. The chain's CDR3 is CASPPGGGNTIYF. CDR3 DNA: TGTGCCAGCCCGCCAGGGGGCGGAAACACCATATATTTT.

This chain connects TRBV2 to TRBJ1-5; a weak D match, TRBD1 (5 bases). CDR3 size: 14 residues. The V and J ends lost 3 bases and 6 bases respectively, with 12 bases between them. Germline V gene data show CDR1 as SNHLY and CDR2 as FYNNEI. As DNA, the CDR3 is TGTGCCAGCAGTGACAGGGTTAGGGGTCAGCCCCAGCATTTT. It translates to CASSDRVRGQPQHF.

The chain is built from TRBV2 and TRBJ1-1, with 10 bases that match TRBD1. Germline loops: CDR1 SNHLY, CDR2 FYNNEI. Trimming removed 5 bases from V and 5 bases from J; junction bases left unmatched: 5. This CDR3 spans 14 amino acids. CDR3 nucleotides: TGTGCCAGCAGTATCGACAGGGGGCGGACTGAAGCTTTCTTT. It is translated as CASSIDRGRTEAFF. Variable domain in full (rest from reference TRBV2 and TRBJ1-1): EPEVTQTPSHQVTQMGQEVILRCVPISNHLYFYWYRQILGQKVEFLVSFYNNEISEKSEIFDDQFSVERPDGSNFTLKIRSTKLEDSAMYFCASSIDRGRTEAFFGQGTRLTVV.

The chain joins TRBV7-9 to TRBJ2-2; 8 nucleotides line up with TRBD1. Per the germline V gene, CDR1 is SEHNR and CDR2 is FQNEAQ (reference sequence). With 5 bases clipped from V and 1 base from J, the junction kept 3 bases outside the gene matches. There are 15 residues in the CDR3. Here the CDR3 reads CASSTGQGNTGELFF. The CDR3 region has the DNA TGTGCCAGCAGCACCGGACAGGGGAACACCGGGGAGCTGTTTTTT.

This clone was seen more than once but under ten times. V usage is TRBV3-1 (or the pseudogene TRBV3-2) and J usage is TRBJ1-3; 8 positions match TRBD1. CDR3 length equals 15 residues. V trimming: 4 bases; J trimming: 7 bases; junction bases outside the gene matches: 9. CDR1 and CDR2 from the germline V gene are LGHDT and YNNKEL (reference sequence). This CDR3 is CASSLSGQGRNTIYF. The DNA for the CDR3 is TGTGCCAGCAGCCTTAGTGGACAGGGCAGGAACACCATATATTTT.

The rearrangement links TRBV14 to TRBJ1-2; no reliable D call. With 5 bases removed from V and 8 bases from J, the gap between germline ends came to 15 bases. This CDR3 region has 13 residues. Looked up from germline, CDR1 is SGHDN and CDR2 is FVKESK. The CDR3 DNA is TGTGCCAGCAGCTTTACACACCAGAAGGGCTACACCTTC. Translated, it gives CASSFTHQKGYTF.

The CDR3 spells CASSQDGQSDTDTQYF. CDR3 nucleotide sequence: TGTGCCAGCAGCCAAGATGGACAGTCCGACACAGATACGCAGTATTTT. The J gene is TRBJ2-3, the V gene TRBV3-1 (or the pseudogene TRBV3-2), with TRBD1 as a possible D gene (6 bases). Germline lookup yields CDR1 LGHDT and CDR2 YNNKEL (reference sequence). V shed 0 bases and J shed 2 bases, with 12 bases lying between them. This CDR3 has 16 residues.

V usage is TRBV4-1 and J usage is TRBJ1-4; unclear D gene. CDR1 and CDR2 (germline): MGHRA, YSYEKL. The V end lost 1 base, the J end lost 8 bases, and 11 bases lay between the germline ends. The CDR3 runs to 14 residues. The CDR3 bases are TGCGCCAGCAGCCAAGTAGGATTCGGGGAAAAACTGTTTTTT. Its protein is CASSQVGFGEKLFF.

The chain is built from TRBV19 and TRBJ1-1, with D possibly matching TRBD1 (5 bases). This CDR3 contains 16 residues. Germline CDR1 LNHDA, CDR2 SQIVND (reference sequence). The germline V and J ends were trimmed by 2 bases and 1 base, with 14 bases remaining between them. CDR3 region: CASSILGGVTNTEAFF. For the CDR3, the DNA is TGTGCCAGTAGTATACTCGGGGGGGTGACGAACACTGAAGCTTTCTTT.

This chain uses TRBV7-3 with TRBJ2-1, with D unclear. The V and J ends lost 5 bases and 10 bases respectively, with 15 bases between them. In germline, CDR1 is SGHTA, CDR2 FQGTGA. This CDR3 has 13 residues. The CDR3 DNA sequence: TGTGCCAGCAGCCGTCAGCGTGATACAGAGCAGTTCTTC. Encoded protein: CASSRQRDTEQFF.

V is TRBV4-1 and J is TRBJ2-1; TRBD1 matches at 8 bases. V was clipped by 3 bases and J by 4 bases; unmatched bases: 5. From germline, CDR1 is MGHRA and CDR2 YSYEKL. The CDR3 sequence is 15 residues long. The CDR3, as DNA: TGCGCCAGCAGCCATGTGGACAGGGAGTACAATGAGCAGTTCTTC. It is translated as CASSHVDREYNEQFF.

The V call is TRBV9, the J call TRBJ2-3; D possibly corresponds to TRBD1 (5 bases). The CDR3 covers 15 residues. Trimming shortened V by 0 bases and J by 5 bases, and 13 bases separated the two germline ends. Germline lookup yields CDR1 SGDLS and CDR2 YYNGEE. The CDR3 DNA sequence: TGTGCCAGCAGCGTAGCTACAGGATTTGGAGATACGCAGTATTTT. This encodes CASSVATGFGDTQYF.

This chain uses TRBV4-1 with TRBJ1-1; possibly TRBD1 for D (6 bases). V shed 6 bases and J shed 8 bases, with 19 bases lying between them. The V gene's germline CDR1 is MGHRA and CDR2 YSYEKL. This CDR3 has 14 amino acids. The CDR3, as DNA: TGCGCCAGCAGTTCCACCTCGGGGGGGCGAGAAGCTTTCTTT. Its protein product is CASSSTSGGREAFF.

The CDR3 spells CASSPSELYNSPLHF. CDR3 sequence (DNA): TGTGCCAGCTCACCCTCTGAACTGTATAATTCACCCCTCCACTTT. The genes are TRBV18 and TRBJ1-6; D is unclear. This CDR3 comprises 15 residues. Trimming took 3 bases from V and 4 from J, leaving 10 bases between them. The V gene's germline CDR1 is KGHSH and CDR2 LQKENI. Using reference TRBV18 and TRBJ1-6 for the parts outside the CDR3, the full variable domain is NAGVMQNPRHLVRRRGQEARLRCSPMKGHSHVYWYRQLPEEGLKFMVYLQKENIIDESGMPKERFSAEFPKEGPSILRIQQVVRGDSAAYFCASSPSELYNSPLHFGNGTRLTVT.

The CDR3 DNA reads as TGTGCCAGCAGCCAAGATGGCGGGGATGGAAGCAATCAGCCCCAGCATTTT. Its protein is CASSQDGGDGSNQPQHF. V gene TRBV3-1 (or the pseudogene TRBV3-2) combines with J gene TRBJ1-5; no clear D. This CDR3 has 17 residues. Trimming took 0 bases from V and 1 from J, leaving 13 bases between them. Germline assignment: CDR1 LGHDT and CDR2 YNNKEL (reference sequence).

This clone has just one count. The rearrangement joins TRBV9 to TRBJ2-1, with TRBD1 identical over 8 bases. The V gene's germline CDR1 is SGDLS and CDR2 YYNGEE. The CDR3 extends over 15 amino acids. V was clipped by 4 bases and J by 10 bases; unmatched bases: 13. The CDR3 is CASSSRLWTGYEQFF. The CDR3 DNA reads TGTGCCAGCAGCTCACGACTCTGGACAGGGTACGAGCAGTTCTTC.

The chain combines TRBV7-3 with TRBJ1-1, with D perhaps matching TRBD1 (5 bases). Germline-derived CDR1 and CDR2 are SGHTA and FQGTGA. The germline V and J ends were trimmed by 5 bases and 5 bases, with 15 bases remaining between them. CDR3 length: 14 amino acids. The CDR3 reads CASSPLGGRTEAFF. The CDR3 coding sequence is TGTGCCAGCAGCCCCCTCGGGGGTCGGACTGAAGCTTTCTTT.

In this sample, this clone turned up once. The chain has TRBV19 and TRBJ1-3; maybe TRBD1 (5 bases). CDR3 size: 15 residues. V lost 3 bases and J 2 bases, leaving 11 bases between the germline ends. Germline V gene lookup returns CDR1 LNHDA and CDR2 SQIVND (reference sequence). CDR3 region: CASSIRTRPGNTIYF. In nucleotides, the CDR3 is TGTGCCAGTAGTATCAGGACACGGCCTGGAAACACCATATATTTT.

The V call is TRBV5-5, the J call TRBJ2-7, with a possible D match to TRBD2 (6 bases). The CDR3 has 14 residues. Trimming removed 4 bases at V and 4 bases at J, with 15 bases between. In germline, CDR1 is SGHKS, CDR2 YYEKEE (reference sequence). CDR3 sequence reads: CASSPRRGTYEQYF. As DNA, the CDR3 is TGTGCCAGCAGCCCTAGGCGGGGAACGTACGAGCAGTACTTC.

The CDR3 loop is CASSPWTGEPQHF. The CDR3 DNA reads TGTGCCAGCAGCCCCTGGACAGGGGAGCCCCAGCATTTT. The chain uses TRBV27 and TRBJ1-5; 9 bases agree with TRBD1. Germline V lookup: CDR1 MNHEY, CDR2 SMNVEV (reference sequence). There are 13 residues in the CDR3. V dropped 6 bases and J dropped 8; count of bases not matched to a gene: 5.

This clone was detected once. The genes are TRBV6-5 and TRBJ2-7; perhaps TRBD1 as D (6 bases). CDR3 length equals 15 residues. V was trimmed by 0 bases and J by 5 bases, leaving 14 bases between them. Germline V gives CDR1 MNHEY, CDR2 SVGAGI. CDR3 protein: CASSYSKQGRHEQYF. CDR3 DNA: TGTGCCAGCAGTTACTCGAAACAGGGTAGACACGAGCAGTACTTC.

The V call is TRBV5-1, the J call TRBJ2-7; 8 bases fit TRBD1. The CDR3 totals 14 residues. Germline values: CDR1 SGHRS, CDR2 YFSETQ. V shed 2 bases, J shed 1 base, and the junction held 2 bases outside the gene matches. The CDR3 coding sequence is TGCGCCAGCAGCTTTGGACAGGGTTCCTACGAGCAGTACTTC. Its translation is CASSFGQGSYEQYF.

This sequence joins TRBV28 and TRBJ1-1, with D perhaps TRBD1 (6 bases). This CDR3 region has 14 residues. CDR1 MDHEN and CDR2 SYDVKM come from the germline V gene. V was trimmed by 5 bases and J by 5 bases, leaving 15 bases between them. CDR3: CASSLGHPRTEAFF. The CDR3 nucleotides read TGTGCCAGCAGTCTGGGACACCCGAGAACTGAAGCTTTCTTT. Using reference TRBV28 and TRBJ1-1 for the parts outside the CDR3, the full variable domain is DVKVTQSSRYLVKRTGEKVFLECVQDMDHENMFWYRQDPGLGLRLIYFSYDVKMKEKGDIPEGYSVSREKKERFSLILESASTNQTSMYLCASSLGHPRTEAFFGQGTRLTVV.

This chain connects TRBV6-5 to TRBJ1-1, with a possible D match to TRBD1 (6 bases). The CDR3 contains 14 residues. V was clipped by 2 bases and J by 10 bases, with 17 bases between them. The V gene's germline CDR1 is MNHEY and CDR2 SVGAGI. This CDR3 reads CASSYRGGGKGAFF. DNA for the CDR3: TGTGCCAGCAGTTACCGGGGGGGCGGAAAGGGAGCTTTCTTT.

V is TRBV11-1 and J is TRBJ2-2; 10 positions match TRBD2. J lost 8 bases, V lost 2 bases, and 8 bases had no gene match. Germline-derived CDR1 and CDR2 are SGHAT and FQDESV (reference sequence). CDR3 length: 16 amino acids. The CDR3 nucleotides read TGTGCCAGCAGCTTACGACGAGCGGGGGGGTCGGGGGAGCTGTTTTTT. Its protein is CASSLRRAGGSGELFF.